The present T cell receptor beta chain was sequenced within a study of tissue-resident memory T cells in lung cancer (dated by TCRdb to about 2019). About the study as a whole: TCR beta-chain sequencing compared paired tumor TRM and tumor non-TRM populations from roughly eleven lung cancer patients. On the study overall, not on this receptor specifically: Compared with tumor non-TRM cells, tumor TRM cells had a significantly more restricted TCR repertoire, with lower Shannon-Wiener and inverse Simpson diversity. Expanded clonotypes were found to constitute approximately 70% of tumor TRM repertoires on average, compared with roughly 48% of tumor non-TRM repertoires.

Sorting of CD8+ T cells according to CD103 expression was performed on a BD FACSAria-II, with the sorted cells collected directly into ice-cold TRIzol LS reagent. Freshly resected lung tumor tissue was obtained at surgical resection. After Fc receptor blocking, fresh cells were stained for CD45, CD4, CD3, CD8A and CD103, and DAPI was used to tell live cells from dead cells. Total RNA was purified from sorted CD103+ and CD103- CD8+ T cells using a miRNeasy kit. Tumor-infiltrating CD8+ cytotoxic T cells were sorted by CD103 expression to separate tissue-resident memory (TRM) cells from non-TRM cells. The donors were lung cancer patients whose disease was treatment-naive. Patients with respiratory malignancies who were newly diagnosed and untreated were recruited prospectively after referral. In regard to this clonotype: Its antigen has not been determined. This could be a read error, since a much larger clone is one nucleotide away.

Sequencing used an Illumina MiSeq. Unique molecular identifiers were built into the TCR sequencing libraries, which were indexed using TruSeq single indexes. The original pipeline was this. TCR reads were mapped and error-corrected with MIGEC v1.2.7, then analyzed with VDJtools v1.1.7, both using default settings. Repertoire diversity was quantified with Shannon-Wiener and inverse Simpson indices computed in VDJtools. A TCRbeta clonotype was considered expanded if the clonotype met a frequency threshold of at least three. Wilcoxon rank-sum tests across about ten patients were used for statistical comparisons of TCR diversity between tumor TRM and non-TRM populations. TCRdb reprocessing: public reads trimmed at Q25 with fastp, clones called with MiXCR, in-frame beta chains kept. Rows with a matching CDR3 protein are joined into one entry that keeps the most common DNA and genes. None of the V and J calls come from the authors' own analysis; TCRdb made them. The sample yields roughly 270 distinct CDR3 sequences; under 20% were counted once. Together, the top ten hold roughly 32% of the sample.

Sample: CD103- CD8+ T cells from lung tumor tissue. The cell subset or site label here, explained by the study, means: non-TRM CD8+ CTLs. The clonotype was recovered from a human donor with treatment-naive lung cancer (subtype not recorded).

The bases are TGTGCCAGCAGTTTATGGCAGGGGTCTAATGTAAAACTGTTTTTT. This sequence encodes CASSLWQGSNVKLFF. The chain is made from TRBV12-3 or TRBV12-4 and TRBJ1-4, and possibly TRBD1, on 6 matching bases. Including cysteine and phenylalanine, the CDR3 has 15 amino acids. Of all the DNA, just the CDR3 is kept, 45 bases in frame from base 1.